The rows below give T cell receptor beta chains drawn from one sample of a study of T cells in Graves' hyperthyroidism and ophthalmopathy. TCRdb re-called the multiplex PCR reads through MiXCR, storing one row per CDR3 protein. Here the sample spans about 300,000 distinct CDR3 sequences, approximately 19% being singletons. The source material was blood. The source of these receptors is a man aged 50 to 59 with Graves' ophthalmopathy. Each CDR3 is given with its conserved first and last residue. The order of the fields is J gene, clone size, V gene, D gene, CDR3 protein, CDR3 DNA. A D gene is named only where the DNA matches it firmly. Not all rows give a size; the values are once, few, many and, for expanded clones, a class.

>TRBJ2-5|many|TRBV18|.
CASSLRQKETQYF
TGTGCCAGCTCCCTCCGACAGAAAGAGACCCAGTACTTC
>TRBJ1-1|many|TRBV2|.
CASSEARGPNTEAFF
TGTGCCAGCAGTGAAGCGCGGGGACCGAACACTGAAGCTTTCTTT
>TRBJ1-6|.|TRBV3-1|.
CASSQDLGGSLHF
TGTGCCAGCAGCCAAGATTTGGGGGGGTCCCTCCACTTT
>TRBJ2-7|few|TRBV4-2|.
CASSQEAGSYEQYF
TGTGCCAGCAGCCAAGAGGCGGGAAGCTACGAGCAGTACTTC
>TRBJ2-2|.|TRBV7-3|.
CASRPRLNTGELFF
TGTGCCAGCAGACCTAGACTAAACACCGGGGAGCTGTTTTTT
>TRBJ2-3|few|TRBV7-3|.
CASSSLGRPTDTQYF
TGTGCCAGCAGCTCCCTCGGCCGCCCCACAGATACGCAGTATTTT
>TRBJ1-3|few|TRBV20-1|TRBD1
CSAAGGLWNTIYF
TGCAGTGCTGCAGGGGGTTTGTGGAACACCATATATTTT
>TRBJ1-3|.|TRBV4-2|.
CASSQTTGPGNTIYF
TGTGCCAGCAGCCAAACGACAGGACCTGGAAACACCATATATTTT
>TRBJ2-7|.|TRBV12-3/TRBV12-4|.
CASSFGGASYEQYF
TGTGCCAGCAGTTTCGGCGGGGCCTCCTACGAGCAGTACTTC
>TRBJ2-7|.|TRBV19|.
CASSIGAVGYEQYF
TGTGCCAGTAGTATTGGGGCTGTTGGGTACGAGCAGTACTTC
>TRBJ2-3|many|TRBV20-1|TRBD2
CSASPGLAVTDTQYF
TGCAGTGCTAGCCCTGGACTAGCGGTGACAGATACGCAGTATTTT
>TRBJ2-1|many|TRBV6-2/TRBV6-3|TRBD1
CASSYSTGTGDNEQFF
TGTGCCAGCAGTTACTCGACCGGGACAGGTGACAATGAGCAGTTCTTC
>TRBJ2-1|many|TRBV7-8|TRBD2
CASSLVGTMGLAGGPNEQFF
TGTGCCAGCAGCTTAGTTGGCACCATGGGACTAGCGGGAGGGCCAAATGAGCAGTTCTTC
>TRBJ1-1|many|TRBV28|.
CASRPRPGRVNTEAFF
TGTGCCAGCAGACCCCGCCCCGGCAGGGTGAACACTGAAGCTTTCTTT
>TRBJ2-1|.|TRBV4-1|.
CASSQDFLGVGDNEQFF
TGCGCCAGCAGCCAAGATTTTTTAGGGGTTGGGGACAATGAGCAGTTCTTC
>TRBJ1-2|.|TRBV29-1|.
CSVEKGGYGYTF
TGCAGCGTTGAAAAGGGAGGCTATGGCTACACCTTC
>TRBJ1-6|.|TRBV10-3|.
CAIRDTNNSPLHF
TGTGCCATCAGGGACACGAATAATTCACCCCTCCACTTT
>TRBJ1-3|few|TRBV9|.
CASSVDGQNSGNTIYF
TGTGCCAGCAGCGTAGACGGACAGAACTCTGGAAACACCATATATTTT
>TRBJ2-2|.|TRBV3-1|TRBD1
CASRSTGGAVAGELFF
TGTGCCAGCAGATCTACAGGGGGCGCAGTCGCCGGGGAGCTGTTTTTT
>TRBJ1-1|.|TRBV4-2|.
CASIKKGGGSYTEAFF
TGTGCCAGCATCAAAAAAGGGGGGGGTAGTTACACTGAAGCTTTCTTT
>TRBJ2-1|.|TRBV20-1|TRBD2
CSASHVLAATYNEQFF
TGCAGTGCTAGCCATGTTCTAGCGGCCACCTACAATGAGCAGTTCTTC
>TRBJ1-1|many|TRBV3-1|.
CASSQGSTEAFF
TGTGCCAGCAGCCAGGGGAGCACTGAAGCTTTCTTT
>TRBJ1-1|few|TRBV5-1|TRBD1
CASSLGGRTGGMNTEAFF
TGCGCCAGCAGCTTGGGGGGAAGGACAGGGGGTATGAACACTGAAGCTTTCTTT
>TRBJ2-7|.|TRBV19|.
CASSIGEGGGYEQYF
TGTGCCAGTAGTATCGGTGAAGGTGGTGGCTACGAGCAGTACTTC
>TRBJ1-2|.|TRBV10-3|.
CAISESENYGYTF
TGTGCCATCAGTGAGTCAGAGAACTATGGCTACACCTTC
>TRBJ1-1|many|TRBV3-1|.
CASSQEEPAAFF
TGTGCCAGCAGCCAAGAAGAGCCGGCAGCTTTCTTT
>TRBJ2-3|many|TRBV13|TRBD2
CASSLDGDSGRDTQYF
TGTGCCAGCAGCTTAGATGGCGATAGCGGGAGAGATACGCAGTATTTT
>TRBJ2-1|many|TRBV28|.
CASSLWDNNEQFF
TGTGCCAGCAGTTTATGGGACAACAATGAGCAGTTCTTC
>TRBJ2-3|.|TRBV28|.
CASSLPSSLTDTQYF
TGTGCCAGCAGTTTGCCTAGCAGCCTCACAGATACGCAGTATTTT
>TRBJ2-7|many|TRBV28|.
CASSLSLGGYYEQYF
TGTGCCAGCAGTTTATCTCTAGGGGGTTATTACGAGCAGTACTTC
>TRBJ2-5|many|TRBV7-9|.
CASSLARETQYF
TGTGCCAGCAGCTTAGCGCGGGAGACCCAGTACTTC
>TRBJ2-5|few|TRBV19|TRBD1
CASGQAETQYF
TGTGCCAGCGGACAGGCAGAGACCCAGTACTTC
>TRBJ2-5|.|TRBV27|TRBD2
CASSHYPGTSGRETQYF
TGTGCCAGCAGTCATTACCCTGGGACTAGCGGGAGAGAGACCCAGTACTTC
>TRBJ2-7|many|TRBV10-3|.
CATRTTGSSYEQYF
TGTGCCACCAGGACGACGGGGAGCTCCTACGAGCAGTACTTC
>TRBJ1-2|few|TRBV6-2/TRBV6-3|.
CASSPSGVYGYTF
TGTGCCAGCAGTCCGAGTGGGGTCTATGGCTACACCTTC
>TRBJ2-7|.|TRBV10-3|TRBD2
CAITSGLAGAYEQYF
TGTGCCATCACCTCGGGACTAGCGGGAGCCTACGAGCAGTACTTC
>TRBJ2-3|few|TRBV4-1|.
CASSQVNLVYTDTQYF
TGCGCCAGCAGCCAAGTTAATTTGGTTTACACAGATACGCAGTATTTT
>TRBJ1-1|few|TRBV10-2|TRBD1
CASSDRQGALNTEAFF
TGCGCCAGCAGTGATCGACAGGGGGCTTTGAACACTGAAGCTTTCTTT
>TRBJ1-5|.|TRBV6-1|.
CASSEWGRNQLQHF
TGTGCCAGCAGTGAATGGGGTCGGAATCAGCTTCAGCATTTT
>TRBJ2-7|few|TRBV10-3|TRBD2
CAISSGLDSVEQYF
TGTGCCATCAGTTCGGGACTAGATTCGGTCGAGCAGTACTTC
>TRBJ1-2|many|TRBV30|.
CAWSLGTTNGYTF
TGTGCCTGGAGTCTCGGGACTACTAATGGCTACACCTTC
>TRBJ1-1|many|TRBV11-1|.
CASSPNSGRTNTEAFF
TGTGCCAGCAGCCCAAACTCAGGACGGACGAACACTGAAGCTTTCTTT
>TRBJ2-5|few|TRBV24-1|TRBD2
CATSDSASGWETQYF
TGTGCCACCAGTGATTCGGCTAGCGGGTGGGAGACCCAGTACTTC
>TRBJ1-1|many|TRBV30|.
CAWSRDTYTEAFF
TGTGCCTGGAGTAGGGACACTTACACTGAAGCTTTCTTT
>TRBJ1-2|.|TRBV15|.
CATSRSAEANYGYTF
TGTGCCACCAGCAGATCGGCGGAAGCTAACTATGGCTACACCTTC
>TRBJ1-2|.|TRBV3-1|.
CASSPLFSRGRNFYGYTF
TGTGCCAGCAGCCCCTTATTTTCCCGGGGGCGGAATTTCTATGGCTACACCTTC
>TRBJ2-7|.|TRBV27|.
CASSLGMSSYEQYF
TGTGCCAGCAGTTTAGGGATGTCCTCCTACGAGCAGTACTTC
>TRBJ2-1|few|TRBV20-1|TRBD2
CSAFPGLAGGEQFF
TGCAGTGCTTTCCCGGGACTAGCGGGAGGAGAGCAGTTCTTC
>TRBJ2-7|many|TRBV18|.
CASSPENGVAGYEQYF
TGTGCCAGCTCACCGGAAAATGGGGTTGCAGGCTACGAGCAGTACTTC
>TRBJ1-2|many|TRBV7-9|.
CASSLTQGVVDYGYTF
TGTGCCAGCAGCTTAACGCAAGGTGTCGTAGACTATGGCTACACCTTC
>TRBJ2-7|many|TRBV28|TRBD1
CASSLSPDRGDEQYF
TGTGCCAGCAGCCTTTCCCCCGACAGGGGCGACGAGCAGTACTTC
>TRBJ2-1|many|TRBV13|TRBD1
CASSSSRGNEQFF
TGTGCCAGCAGCTCCTCCAGGGGGAATGAGCAGTTCTTC
>TRBJ2-2|few|TRBV3-1|.
CASSQGGTFTGELFF
TGTGCCAGCAGCCAAGGGGGAACTTTCACCGGGGAGCTGTTTTTT
>TRBJ2-1|many|TRBV20-1|.
CSARDRGLNEQFF
TGCAGTGCTAGAGATAGGGGACTCAATGAGCAGTTCTTC